This T cell receptor (beta chain) is drawn from a study of metastatic and nonmetastatic thyroid tumors. Study information: It was across blood and tumor or nodule tissue from malignant and benign thyroid patients that repertoires were compared. General observations from the study: For both blood and tumor, malignant thyroid tumors reportedly showed significantly higher TCR beta diversity than benign nodules did.

TCRdb called clones again from the PCR reads with MiXCR. The table shows over 35,000 clones, with roughly a sixth occurring only once. Each patient went into thyroid surgery without having received any treatment. This CDR3 has 18 amino acids. Germline V lookup: CDR1 SGHNT, CDR2 YYREEE (reference sequence). V lost 4 bases, J lost 0 bases, and 7 bases stayed unmatched. This clone was found many times. Antigen unknown. The chain uses TRBV5-4 and TRBJ2-1, with 13 bases lining up with TRBD2. Sequenced sample: tumor tissue. The TCR comes from a female donor with papillary thyroid cancer or a benign thyroid nodule (not recorded which). Some clones in this sample may be carry-over from other donors' samples. The CDR3 reads CASSMGLAGYPSYNEQFF. The CDR3 DNA sequence: TGTGCCAGCAGCATGGGACTAGCGGGATACCCCTCCTACAATGAGCAGTTCTTC.